A selection of T cell receptor beta chains follows, all from one sample in a study of technical replicates of blood from several donors. Libraries were prepared by immunoSEQ multiplex PCR; TCRdb keeps only in-frame clonotypes and omits some of them. The sample includes tens of thousands of clones, more than 85% of them seen just once. The sample comprised PBMCs. Receptors originate from a human donor in good health. Some clones in this sample may be carry-over from other donors' samples. The CDR3 runs from the conserved cysteine through the conserved F or W. A D gene is named only where the DNA matches it firmly. Rows give clone size only sometimes, using once, few, many, or a class for an expanded clone.

TRBJ2-3	-	TRBD2	TRBV27	CASRPRSGGRTDTQYF	TGTGCCAGCAGACCTAGGAGCGGGGGGAGGACAGATACGCAGTATTTT
TRBJ2-2	-	TRBD1	TRBV6-6	CASTGTANTGELFF	TGTGCCAGCACCGGGACAGCGAACACCGGGGAGCTGTTTTTT
TRBJ2-5	-	TRBD2	TRBV13	CASSSRLAGGNQETQYF	TGTGCCAGCAGCTCTCGACTAGCGGGGGGTAACCAAGAGACCCAGTACTTC
TRBJ2-1	-	TRBD2	TRBV5-1	CASSPSTSARRVDEQFF	TGCGCCAGCAGCCCCAGTACTAGCGCGAGAAGGGTAGATGAGCAGTTCTTC
TRBJ2-2	-	TRBD2	TRBV4-2	CASSQTSGRNTGELFF	TGTGCCAGCAGCCAAACTAGCGGGAGGAACACCGGGGAGCTGTTTTTT
TRBJ2-5	once	TRBD1	TRBV6-1	CASSGGDRGGETQYF	TGTGCCAGCAGTGGGGGGGACAGGGGTGGAGAGACCCAGTACTTC
TRBJ2-6	-	TRBD2	TRBV4-3	CASSPGLDSSGANVLTF	TGCGCCAGCAGCCCTGGACTAGACAGCTCTGGGGCCAACGTCCTGACTTTC
TRBJ1-6	large	TRBD1	TRBV18	CASSPDRERNSPLHF	TGTGCCAGCTCACCCGACAGGGAGAGGAATTCACCCCTCCACTTT
TRBJ1-2	-	-	TRBV5-5	CASSSLPDRRANYGYTF	TGTGCCAGCAGCTCCCTACCCGACAGGCGAGCTAACTATGGCTACACCTTC
TRBJ1-4	-	TRBD1	TRBV4-1	CASSRDRVRVRGTTNEKLFF	TGCGCCAGCAGCCGGGACAGGGTGAGGGTACGGGGGACAACTAATGAAAAACTGTTTTTT
TRBJ2-7	once	-	TRBV20-1	CSFFTRDEQYF	TGCAGCTTTTTCACCCGCGACGAGCAGTACTTC
TRBJ1-2	-	TRBD1	TRBV5-4	CASSFGSWTGNGYTF	TGTGCCAGCAGCTTTGGGTCATGGACAGGGAATGGCTACACCTTC
TRBJ1-1	-	TRBD1	TRBV4-1	CASSQRTGQYIGEAFF	TGCGCCAGCAGCCAGAGGACAGGGCAGTATATAGGTGAAGCTTTCTTT
TRBJ2-5	-	TRBD1	TRBV12-5	CASAGTGVETQYF	TGTGCTAGTGCCGGGACAGGGGTAGAGACCCAGTACTTC
TRBJ1-1	once	TRBD1	TRBV2	CASSRQGALTEAFF	TGTGCCAGCAGTAGACAGGGGGCGCTCACTGAAGCTTTCTTT
TRBJ2-2	-	-	TRBV27	CASSLRENTGELFF	TGTGCCAGCAGTTTACGGGAAAACACCGGGGAGCTGTTTTTT
TRBJ2-7	-	-	TRBV9	CASSEQGHSYEQYF	TGTGCCAGCAGCGAACAGGGACACTCCTACGAGCAGTACTTC
TRBJ2-5	-	TRBD1	TRBV5-1	CASSRQGQETQYF	TGCGCCAGCAGCCGACAGGGACAAGAGACCCAGTACTTC
TRBJ2-7	-	TRBD1	TRBV19	CASSPHRQGERGQYF	TGTGCCAGCTCCCCCCATCGACAGGGGGAAAGGGGGCAGTACTTC
TRBJ2-2	once	-	TRBV6-5	CASSYSYRPNTGELFF	TGTGCCAGCAGTTACTCGTACAGGCCGAACACCGGGGAGCTGTTTTTT
TRBJ2-7	-	-	TRBV9	CASSPDQFRYEQYF	TGTGCCAGCAGCCCCGATCAGTTCCGCTACGAGCAGTACTTC
TRBJ1-2	-	-	TRBV6-1	CASSEPQDIGNYGYTF	TGTGCCAGCAGTGAGCCACAGGACATTGGTAACTATGGCTACACCTTC
TRBJ2-7	once	-	TRBV11-2	CASSPFGGHYEQYF	TGTGCCAGCAGCCCCTTCGGCGGACACTACGAGCAGTACTTC
TRBJ2-7	once	TRBD2	TRBV4-3	CASSRGLAGGPAYEQYF	TGCGCCAGCAGCCGTGGACTAGCGGGAGGGCCGGCCTACGAGCAGTACTTC
TRBJ2-5	-	TRBD1	TRBV6-6	CASTLRDRVSVETQYF	TGTGCCAGCACCCTACGGGACAGGGTTAGCGTAGAGACCCAGTACTTC
TRBJ2-7	-	-	TRBV2	CASSEIRGEQYF	TGTGCCAGCAGTGAAATCCGGGGCGAGCAGTACTTC
TRBJ2-3	-	-	TRBV12-5	CASGLVGSHTQYF	TGTGCTAGTGGTTTGGTGGGGAGCCATACGCAGTATTTT
TRBJ1-2	-	-	TRBV18	CASSPDILVNYGYTF	TGTGCCAGCTCACCAGACATATTAGTTAACTATGGCTACACCTTC
TRBJ2-7	-	-	TRBV7-6	CASSLSLANYEQYF	TGTGCCAGCAGCTTATCGTTGGCAAACTACGAGCAGTACTTC